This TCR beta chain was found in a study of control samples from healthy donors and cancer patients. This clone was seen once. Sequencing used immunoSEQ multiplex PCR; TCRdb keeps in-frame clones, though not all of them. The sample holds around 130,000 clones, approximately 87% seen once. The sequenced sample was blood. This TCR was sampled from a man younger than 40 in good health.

The CDR3 nucleotides are TGTGCCAGTAGTGCGAGTGTAGGCCTGGGGACCGGGGAGCTGTTTTTT. It encodes CASSASVGLGTGELFF. The chain joins TRBV19 to TRBJ2-2, with D uncertain. This CDR3 spans 16 amino acids. Germline CDR1 LNHDA, CDR2 SQIVND (reference sequence). The V end lost 5 bases, the J end lost 5 bases, and 18 bases lay between the germline ends.